Listed here are 27 T cell receptor beta chains from one sample, sequenced in a study of beta chain features in type 1 diabetes. The sequenced template was cDNA made from the entire isolated RNA. Only in-frame clones appear in the TCRdb table, and some are missing; sequencing was by immunoSEQ multiplex PCR. The table includes under 250,000 clones, approximately 14% detected once. No antigen is known for these receptors. Study results and caveats: All four CD4+ subsets from Type 1 diabetes patients carried moderately but significantly shorter TCRB CDR3s.

The source material was naive CD4+ T cells from blood. These receptors all stem from a man in his thirties or forties with type 1 diabetes.

This clone was recorded a few times. The rearrangement links TRBV5-1 to TRBJ1-2; 9 nucleotides agree with TRBD1. Germline loops: CDR1 SGHRS, CDR2 YFSETQ. CDR3 length: 16 residues. The J segment lost 1 base and the V segment lost 4 bases, leaving 8 bases of the junction unmatched. In DNA, the CDR3 is TGCGCCAGCAGCCCGGCCACGGGACAGGGTAACTATGGCTACACCTTC. Protein sequence: CASSPATGQGNYGYTF. Full variable domain (remainder filled in from reference TRBV5-1 and TRBJ1-2): KAGVTQTPRYLIKTRGQQVTLSCSPISGHRSVSWYQQTPGQGLQFLFEYFSETQRNKGNFPGRFSGRQFSNSRSEMNVSTLELGDSALYLCASSPATGQGNYGYTFGSGTRLTVV.

This clone was recorded a few times. The gene calls are TRBV7-9 and TRBJ2-2; weak D call: TRBD1 (6 bases). Germline lookup yields CDR1 SEHNR and CDR2 FQNEAQ (reference sequence). The CDR3 is 16 residues long. The V end was cut by 0 bases, the J end by 0 bases, with 8 bases between. CDR3 amino acids: CASSLAGQPNTGELFF. Here the CDR3 DNA reads TGTGCCAGCAGCTTAGCCGGACAGCCGAACACCGGGGAGCTGTTTTTT. The full variable domain, its missing parts supplied by reference TRBV7-9 and TRBJ2-2, is DTGVSQNPRHKITKRGQNVTFRCDPISEHNRLYWYRQTLGQGPEFLTYFQNEAQLEKSRLLSDRFSAERPKGSFSTLEIQRTEQGDSAMYLCASSLAGQPNTGELFFGEGSRLTVL.

There are a few counts of this clone. V is TRBV30 and J is TRBJ1-5; TRBD1 aligns across 8 bases. Germline V gene sequence: CDR1 GTSNPN, CDR2 SVGIG (reference sequence). V gave up 7 bases and J gave up 5 bases; unmatched junction bases: 7. The CDR3 extends over 13 amino acids. The CDR3 bases are TGTGCCTCCGCAGGACAGGGAGATCAGCCCCAGCATTTT. Translated, it gives CASAGQGDQPQHF.

The J gene is TRBJ2-7, the V gene TRBV7-9; possibly TRBD1 for D (6 bases). Trimming took off 6 bases at V and 5 bases at J, with 14 bases between the two ends. Germline-derived CDR1 and CDR2 are SEHNR and FQNEAQ (reference sequence). The length of the CDR3 is 13 residues. As DNA, the CDR3 is TGTGCCAGCAGGGCCGGGACAATAAACGAGCAGTACTTC. It encodes CASRAGTINEQYF.

This clone was counted a few times. The V gene is TRBV5-1, the J gene TRBJ2-5, with TRBD2 as a possible D gene (6 bases). Trimming removed 4 bases at V and 3 bases at J, with 19 bases between. This CDR3 comprises 16 residues. Germline CDR1 reads SGHRS; CDR2 reads YFSETQ. The CDR3 DNA is TGCGCCAGCAGCGGGGGGACGGTTGGAGGCGAAGAGACCCAGTACTTC. This translates into CASSGGTVGGEETQYF.

In its sample, this clone was seen a few times. The chain joins TRBV6-1 to TRBJ2-3; D call uncertain. The CDR3 totals 12 residues. Germline V gene lookup returns CDR1 MNHNS and CDR2 SASEGT. Trimming removed 4 bases at V and 2 bases at J, with 4 bases between. The DNA of the CDR3 is TGTGCCAGCAGTGGTAACACAGATACGCAGTATTTT. This sequence encodes CASSGNTDTQYF.

V gene TRBV7-8 combines with J gene TRBJ2-1; TRBD2 matches 9 bases. The length of the CDR3 is 15 residues. Germline CDR1 SGHVS, CDR2 FQNEAQ. V trimming: 3 bases; J trimming: 4 bases; junction bases outside the gene matches: 4. In nucleotides, the CDR3 is TGTGCCAGCAGCTTGGGTAGCGGGGGATACAATGAGCAGTTCTTC. Translation: CASSLGSGGYNEQFF.

In its sample, this clone was seen a few times. The rearrangement links TRBV7-9 to TRBJ2-7; D is perhaps TRBD2 (5 bases). The CDR3 sequence is 14 residues long. Deletions cut 7 bases from V and 0 bases from J, with 13 bases between. Germline V gene data show CDR1 as SEHNR and CDR2 as FQNEAQ (reference sequence). CDR3 in amino acids: CASTTGGSSYEQYF. In DNA, the CDR3 is TGTGCCAGCACCACTGGTGGGAGCTCCTACGAGCAGTACTTC.

This clone turned up a few times. The chain carries TRBV7-9 and TRBJ2-1; 10 nucleotides agree with TRBD2. The CDR3 extends over 16 amino acids. CDR1 is SEHNR and CDR2 is FQNEAQ in the germline V gene (reference sequence). The trim removed 11 bases at V and 1 base at J, leaving 11 bases unmatched. CDR3 residues: CAAGPQLAGSYNEQFF. The CDR3, as DNA: TGTGCCGCTGGTCCCCAACTAGCGGGGTCCTACAATGAGCAGTTCTTC.

The chain carries TRBV19 and TRBJ2-3, with unresolved D. CDR1 and CDR2 (germline): LNHDA, SQIVND (reference sequence). Trimming took off 0 bases at V and 6 bases at J, with 10 bases between the two ends. The CDR3 spans 14 residues. The CDR3 reads CASSIDGPTDTQYF. The CDR3 DNA sequence: TGTGCCAGTAGTATAGATGGGCCAACGGATACGCAGTATTTT.

This clone was seen a handful of times. The rearrangement joins TRBV27 to TRBJ2-4, with 9 nucleotides matching TRBD2. Germline loops: CDR1 MNHEY, CDR2 SMNVEV (reference sequence). V gave up 6 bases and J gave up 6 bases; unmatched junction bases: 6. The CDR3 runs 14 residues. DNA for the CDR3: TGTGCCAGCAGACCGACTAGCGGTTTAAACATTCAGTACTTC. Residues: CASRPTSGLNIQYF.

V is TRBV19 and J is TRBJ1-2, with 8 positions matching TRBD1. Trimming cost V 8 bases and J 2 bases; bases outside gene matches: 1. The V gene's germline CDR1 is LNHDA and CDR2 SQIVND (reference sequence). The CDR3 consists of 12 residues. The CDR3: CASGQGNYGYTF. The CDR3 region has the DNA TGTGCCAGTGGACAGGGAAACTATGGCTACACCTTC.

The chain employs TRBV9 and TRBJ2-3; TRBD2 matches 11 bases. The CDR3 length is 16 residues. Germline V gene data show CDR1 as SGDLS and CDR2 as YYNGEE. Trimming took 2 bases from V and 4 from J; bases not matched to a gene: 6. The CDR3 sequence is CASSVSLAGVPDTQYF. The CDR3 DNA is TGTGCCAGCAGCGTCTCACTAGCGGGAGTACCAGATACGCAGTATTTT.

This chain links TRBV7-9 with TRBJ1-2; TRBD1 matches 7 bases. The CDR3 contains 14 residues. The trim removed 5 bases at V and 4 bases at J, leaving 7 bases unmatched. Looked up from germline, CDR1 is SEHNR and CDR2 is FQNEAQ (reference sequence). CDR3 DNA sequence: TGTGCCAGCAGCGAAGGGACAGAGCTCTATGGCTACACCTTC. Its translation is CASSEGTELYGYTF. The entire variable domain, with the rest obtained from reference TRBV7-9 and TRBJ1-2, is as follows: DTGVSQNPRHKITKRGQNVTFRCDPISEHNRLYWYRQTLGQGPEFLTYFQNEAQLEKSRLLSDRFSAERPKGSFSTLEIQRTEQGDSAMYLCASSEGTELYGYTFGSGTRLTVV.

A few counts support this clone. The chain employs TRBV6-1 and TRBJ2-7; the D gene is possibly TRBD1 (6 bases). Trimming left V 0 bases short and J 1 base short, with 7 bases between. The CDR3 runs to 14 residues. Germline V gene sequence: CDR1 MNHNS, CDR2 SASEGT. The CDR3 bases are TGTGCCAGCAGTGAAGCGGGGACATCCTACGAGCAGTACTTC. It is translated as CASSEAGTSYEQYF.

The chain links TRBV4-2 to TRBJ1-6; 8 nucleotides align to TRBD1. The CDR3 spans 15 residues. Germline values: CDR1 LGHNA, CDR2 YNFKEQ. The V and J ends lost 4 bases and 6 bases, in that order; junction bases with no gene match: 5. CDR3 bases: TGTGCCAGCAGCCCCAGAACAGGGGGTAATTCACCCCTCCACTTT. As protein: CASSPRTGGNSPLHF.

This clone was seen more than once but under ten times. This chain links TRBV5-1 with TRBJ1-1, with 7 positions matching TRBD1. V lost 0 bases, J lost 6 bases, and 8 bases stayed unmatched. From germline, CDR1 is SGHRS and CDR2 YFSETQ. The CDR3 covers 15 residues. This chain's CDR3 is CASSLEGGGNSEAFF. CDR3 bases: TGCGCCAGCAGCTTGGAAGGGGGCGGAAACTCTGAAGCTTTCTTT. The full variable domain, completed using reference TRBV5-1 and TRBJ1-1, is KAGVTQTPRYLIKTRGQQVTLSCSPISGHRSVSWYQQTPGQGLQFLFEYFSETQRNKGNFPGRFSGRQFSNSRSEMNVSTLELGDSALYLCASSLEGGGNSEAFFGQGTRLTVV.

The chain uses TRBV5-1 and TRBJ2-1, with a weak D call TRBD2 (6 bases). V dropped 0 bases and J dropped 6 bases, with 10 bases sitting between them. This CDR3 has 14 amino acids. Germline V gene sequence: CDR1 SGHRS, CDR2 YFSETQ. Here the CDR3 reads CASSLGDFGNEQFF. CDR3 coding DNA: TGCGCCAGCAGCTTGGGGGACTTCGGCAATGAGCAGTTCTTC.

This clone showed up just a few times. The rearrangement uses TRBV10-3 and TRBJ2-1; D is undetermined. The germline CDR1 and CDR2 sequences are ENHRY and SYGVKD. This CDR3 spans 13 amino acids. V was trimmed by 0 bases and J by 6 bases, leaving 6 bases between them. DNA for the CDR3: TGTGCCATCAGTGAGTCGACTGGCAATGAGCAGTTCTTC. Its translation is CAISESTGNEQFF.

The CDR3 coding sequence is TGCGCCAGCAGCCAAGAAAGTCAGAATGTTGAAAAACTGTTTTTT. Translating gives CASSQESQNVEKLFF. This chain links TRBV4-1 with TRBJ1-4, with D uncertain. The CDR3 covers 15 residues. Germline CDR1 MGHRA, CDR2 YSYEKL. Deletions cut 0 bases from V and 7 bases from J, with 12 bases between.

The V gene is TRBV5-1, the J gene TRBJ2-5, with unresolved D. Trimming pared 0 bases from V and 5 bases from J, leaving 11 bases between. This CDR3 is built from 14 residues. The germline V gene has CDR1 SGHRS and CDR2 YFSETQ. CDR3 loop: CASSLGGVGETQYF. The DNA of the CDR3 is TGCGCCAGCAGCTTGGGTGGAGTCGGGGAGACCCAGTACTTC.

This clone occurred a few times. V is TRBV4-1 and J is TRBJ1-2; tentative D call: TRBD1 (6 bases). The CDR3 sequence is 17 residues long. V was shortened by 0 bases and J by 3 bases, with 17 bases between the two germline ends. Germline values: CDR1 MGHRA, CDR2 YSYEKL. CDR3 nucleotides: TGCGCCAGCAGCCAAGAACCGACAGGACAAGACTACTATGGCTACACCTTC. Translating it yields CASSQEPTGQDYYGYTF.

The chain has TRBV27 and TRBJ2-7; 7 positions agree with TRBD1. V was pared by 6 bases and J by 2 bases, with 7 bases of the junction left unmatched. CDR1 is MNHEY and CDR2 is SMNVEV in the germline V gene (reference sequence). The CDR3 sequence is 14 residues long. The CDR3 DNA is TGTGCCAGCAGAAAACAGGGGCTCACCTACGAGCAGTACTTC. Translation gives CASRKQGLTYEQYF.

This clone was counted a few times. The chain carries TRBV25-1 and TRBJ1-3; 10 positions match TRBD1. The CDR3 sequence is 16 residues long. J was trimmed by 0 bases and V by 8 bases; bases with no gene match: 7. Germline lookup yields CDR1 MGHDK and CDR2 SYGVNS. Here the CDR3 DNA reads TGTGCCAGCCGGGGACAGGGGAAAACCTCTGGAAACACCATATATTTT. This translates into CASRGQGKTSGNTIYF.

This clone was seen a few times. The junction does not match germline at one end; this may be a read error. The J gene is TRBJ2-3, the V gene TRBV2; the match to TRBD2 covers 9 bases. The CDR3 spans 11 residues. Germline assignment: CDR1 SNHLY and CDR2 FYNNEI. The chain's CDR3 is CASSSSGRRDF. DNA for the CDR3: TGTGCCAGCAGTTCCAGCGGGAGGAGGGATTTT.

This clone has only a few counts. V usage is TRBV29-1 and J usage is TRBJ2-5; 7 bases are a match to TRBD1. CDR1 SQVTM and CDR2 ANQGSEA come from the germline V gene. With 7 bases clipped from V and 2 bases from J, the junction kept 13 bases outside the gene matches. This CDR3 has 15 amino acids. The CDR3 reads CSAGLPGQLQETQYF. CDR3 nucleotides: TGCAGCGCCGGGTTGCCGGGACAGTTGCAAGAGACCCAGTACTTC.

The chain couples TRBV10-3 to TRBJ1-1; D call uncertain. Trimming stripped 6 bases from V and 3 bases from J, with 8 bases between. The CDR3 has 12 residues. Germline V gene data show CDR1 as ENHRY and CDR2 as SYGVKD. The CDR3 reads CAISRGYTEAFF. DNA for the CDR3: TGTGCCATCAGCCGAGGCTACACTGAAGCTTTCTTT.